The T cell receptor (beta chain) under discussion was sequenced for a study of T cell repertoires in cytomegalovirus infection. Trimming left V 8 bases short and J 0 bases short, with 8 bases between. The CDR3 is 12 amino acids. Germline V gene data show CDR1 as MNHNY and CDR2 as SVGAGI (reference sequence). TCRdb reprocessed the reads with MiXCR, giving one entry per CDR3 protein. The top ten clones hold roughly an eighth of a sample with some 800,000 distinct CDR3 sequences, 30% to 35% of them seen once. A word on this clonotype: Its specificity is unknown.

Sequences were derived from cultured CD8+ T cells from PBMCs, sampled from culture after CMV antigen stimulation. The chain links TRBV6-6 to TRBJ2-7; D remains ambiguous. The sequence was obtained from a human donor in good health (CMV status not recorded). Some clones in this sample may be carry-over from other donors' samples. CDR3 nucleotides: TGTGCCAGCGGGCAGGCCTCCTACGAGCAGTACGTC. This codes for CASGQASYEQYV.